The T cell receptor (beta chain) described here comes from a study of beta chain features in type 1 diabetes. Study-wide results and limits: Type 1 diabetes patients had TCRB CDR3s that were shorter (moderately but significantly so) in all four CD4+ subsets.

The CDR3 loop spans 15 amino acids. Germline values: CDR1 SGHRS, CDR2 YFSETQ. V lost 5 bases and J 2 bases, leaving 14 bases between the germline ends. There are a few counts of this clone. Its antigen remains unknown. Expressed TCRB transcripts were sequenced after all isolated RNA was converted to cDNA. Here immunoSEQ multiplex PCR was the method, and the copy in TCRdb shows in-frame clones only, minus some. This table holds a few hundred thousand clones, around 10% found once. Sequencing was performed on central memory CD4+ T cells from blood. The chain is built from TRBV5-1 and TRBJ2-1, with TRBD1 as a possible D gene (7 bases). This TCR came from a man younger than 45 with type 1 diabetes. The CDR3 DNA sequence: TGCGCCAGCAGTTCGGAGGGACAGCCCTACAATGAGCAGTTCTTC. It translates to CASSSEGQPYNEQFF. The whole variable domain, filled in from reference TRBV5-1 and TRBJ2-1, reads KAGVTQTPRYLIKTRGQQVTLSCSPISGHRSVSWYQQTPGQGLQFLFEYFSETQRNKGNFPGRFSGRQFSNSRSEMNVSTLELGDSALYLCASSSEGQPYNEQFFGPGTRLTVL.